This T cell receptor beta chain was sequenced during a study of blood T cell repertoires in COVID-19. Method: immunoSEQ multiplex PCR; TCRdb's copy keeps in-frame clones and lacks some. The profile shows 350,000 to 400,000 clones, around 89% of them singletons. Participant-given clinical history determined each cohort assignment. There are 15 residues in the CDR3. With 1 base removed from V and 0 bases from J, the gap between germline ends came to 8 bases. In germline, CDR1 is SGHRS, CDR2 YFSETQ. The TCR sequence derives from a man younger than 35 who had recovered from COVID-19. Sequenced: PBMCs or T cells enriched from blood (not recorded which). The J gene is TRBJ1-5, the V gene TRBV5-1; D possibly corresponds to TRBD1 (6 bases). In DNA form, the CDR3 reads TGCGCCAGCAGCTTGACAGGGTTTAGCAATCAGCCCCAGCATTTT. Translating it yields CASSLTGFSNQPQHF.